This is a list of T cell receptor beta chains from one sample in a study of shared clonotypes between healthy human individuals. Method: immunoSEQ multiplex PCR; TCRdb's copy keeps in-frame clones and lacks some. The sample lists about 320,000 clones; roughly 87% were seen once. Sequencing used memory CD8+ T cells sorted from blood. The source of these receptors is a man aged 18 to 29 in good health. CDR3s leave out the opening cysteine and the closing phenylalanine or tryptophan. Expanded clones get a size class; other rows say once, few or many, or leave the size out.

AISDFSAGDQQY,NA,TRBJ2-7,TRBV10-3
ATSWTSGSYEQY,NA,TRBJ2-7,TRBV15
ASSLDGEQY,NA,TRBJ2-7,TRBV7-9
ASSYINYEQY,NA,TRBJ2-7,TRBV7-8
ASSSRGGYEQY,NA,TRBJ2-7,TRBV27
ASSYKGVQETQY,NA,TRBJ2-5,TRBV4-1
SVPDNANTGELF,NA,TRBJ2-2,TRBV29-1
ASSRKPGGDNTEAF,once,TRBJ1-1,TRBV4-1
ASSLRAGGVEQY,NA,TRBJ2-7,TRBV28
ASSEPGRYEQY,NA,TRBJ2-7,TRBV10-2
ASSQEGLQESEY,NA,TRBJ2-7,TRBV4-1
ASSPGGSKDRVILDQPQH,NA,TRBJ1-5,TRBV7-6
ASSHRGSNSPLH,once,TRBJ1-6,TRBV5-1
ATRIPGQGIEDTQY,NA,TRBJ2-3,TRBV10-3
ASNGLAGGPDEQF,NA,TRBJ2-1,TRBV10-2
AIAGEEFFTGELF,NA,TRBJ2-2,TRBV10-3
ASSPGQGGSNQPQH,once,TRBJ1-5,TRBV7-8
ASSFILAGSEQF,NA,TRBJ2-1,TRBV11-2
AWSLGNTIY,NA,TRBJ1-3,TRBV30
ASSEGDRNYEQY,NA,TRBJ2-7,TRBV6-1
ASSEGVTEAF,NA,TRBJ1-1,TRBV6-1
ASSQGQGVWTEAF,NA,TRBJ1-1,TRBV4-1
ASSDDLQENTGELF,NA,TRBJ2-2,TRBV5-6
AWSPRKGGGPSTNEKLF,NA,TRBJ1-4,TRBV30
ASGGARSYNEQF,NA,TRBJ2-1,TRBV11-2
ASSLAFPDTQY,NA,TRBJ2-3,TRBV7-6
ASSLAGKTEAF,NA,TRBJ1-1,TRBV7-9
ASSSMTSFGEETQY,many,TRBJ2-5,TRBV7-6
ASSLIGTGDNEQY,NA,TRBJ2-7,TRBV27
ASSLGLAGVSYNEQF,NA,TRBJ2-1,TRBV28
ASSLVYRGTDTQY,once,TRBJ2-3,TRBV13
ASSDRASSYEQY,NA,TRBJ2-7,TRBV2
AWIPQGLGGYT,NA,TRBJ1-2,TRBV30
ASSLGQGVMNEQF,NA,TRBJ2-1,TRBV13
ASSLAGTSYEQY,NA,TRBJ2-7,TRBV7-9
ASSGEGTRSYNEQF,NA,TRBJ2-1,TRBV6-1
ASSQDDRDKETQY,NA,TRBJ2-5,TRBV4-1
ASTFEGPWNTEAF,NA,TRBJ1-1,TRBV13
ASSQDWGAEEETQY,NA,TRBJ2-5,TRBV4-3
ASSTGRSNQPQH,NA,TRBJ1-5,TRBV19
ASSASGMTNTGELF,NA,TRBJ2-2,TRBV2